This T cell receptor beta chain emerged from a study of T cells in Graves' hyperthyroidism and ophthalmopathy. The CDR3 sequence is 15 residues long. Trimming removed 6 bases at V and 3 bases at J, with 15 bases between. Per germline, CDR1 MDHEN and CDR2 SYDVKM. Amplification of TCR beta CDR3 regions was performed using RNA transcripts as template. First-round RT-PCR targeting the TCR CDR3 was performed with the HTBI primer set. One entry per CDR3 protein, called by TCRdb with MiXCR from the multiplex PCR reads. The data hold about 110,000 distinct CDR3 sequences, with about 15% observed a single time. Study results and caveats: Researchers report that a 13 V-J model separated ophthalmopathy from stable hyperthyroidism.

This clonotype was picked up many times. Its specificity is not known. The chain has TRBV28 and TRBJ2-1, with D perhaps TRBD2 (6 bases). The sequenced material came from blood. This receptor was identified in a woman between 50 and 59 years old with Graves' hyperthyroidism. CDR3 residues: CASRTSGSYYNEQFF. The CDR3 DNA follows: TGTGCCAGCAGAACAAGCGGGTCTTACTACAATGAGCAGTTCTTC. Drawing the rest from reference TRBV28 and TRBJ2-1, the complete variable domain is DVKVTQSSRYLVKRTGEKVFLECVQDMDHENMFWYRQDPGLGLRLIYFSYDVKMKEKGDIPEGYSVSREKKERFSLILESASTNQTSMYLCASRTSGSYYNEQFFGPGTRLTVL.